This T cell receptor (beta chain) came from a study of T cell responses to AZD1222 COVID-19 vaccine. Assay: immunoSEQ multiplex PCR; the TCRdb copy retains only in-frame clones and omits some. The table lists roughly 180,000 clones, roughly nine tenths of them singletons. The V gene lost 1 base and the J gene lost 2 bases, with 13 bases spanning the gap. CDR1 is SEHNR and CDR2 is FQNEAQ in the germline V gene (reference sequence). The CDR3 has 16 amino acids. General study points: Spike-specific TCR breadth and depth both grew after two AZD1222 doses. Females outnumbered males among donors, who were mostly white British; clonal diversity was possibly underestimated. Researchers took repertoire samples only after the peak T cell response had come.

A remark on this clone: Its antigen is still unknown.

The TCR sequence derives from an adult who received the AZD1222 COVID-19 vaccine. Sequences were derived from peripheral blood, sampled 28 days after the second AZD1222 dose. The chain is built from TRBV7-9 and TRBJ2-3; D possibly corresponds to TRBD1 (6 bases). The CDR3 sequence: CASSLGITGTTDTQYF. The CDR3 bases are TGTGCCAGCAGCTTAGGCATAACAGGGACCACAGATACGCAGTATTTT. Complete variable domain (other parts from reference TRBV7-9 and TRBJ2-3): DTGVSQNPRHKITKRGQNVTFRCDPISEHNRLYWYRQTLGQGPEFLTYFQNEAQLEKSRLLSDRFSAERPKGSFSTLEIQRTEQGDSAMYLCASSLGITGTTDTQYFGPGTRLTVL.